Listed below are T cell receptor beta chains from one sample, sequenced in a study of shared clonotypes between healthy human individuals. Assay used: immunoSEQ multiplex PCR; TCRdb lists only in-frame clones, some missing. The sample has 2 million to 2.5 million clones; around 90% are singletons. What was sequenced was naive CD4+ T cells from PBMCs. The receptors come from a young man in good health. Some clones in this sample may be carry-over from other donors' samples. CDR3s include the opening cysteine and the closing phenylalanine or tryptophan. Fields, in order: clone size, D gene, V gene, J gene, CDR3 DNA, CDR3 protein. The D gene is left open where the match is weak. For some rows the clone size is stated as once, few or many, or as a class when expanded; others skip it.

.	.	TRBV6-4	TRBJ2-7	TGTGCCAGCAGCTCATTTCTCTACGAGCAGTACTTC	CASSSFLYEQYF
.	.	TRBV20-1	TRBJ2-5	TGCAGCCCCCATTCCCAGTACTTC	CSPHSQYF
.	TRBD2	TRBV28	TRBJ2-7	TGTGCCAGCAGTCCCCAATCTACTAGCGGCTACGAGCAGTACTTC	CASSPQSTSGYEQYF
.	.	TRBV29-1	TRBJ2-2	TGCAGCGCCGAACCCGGGGCCAAGAACACCGGGGAGCTGTTTTTT	CSAEPGAKNTGELFF
.	.	TRBV2	TRBJ1-3	TGTGCCAGCAGTCCACTAAGGGGGACCTCCTCTGGAAACACCATATATTTT	CASSPLRGTSSGNTIYF
.	TRBD1	TRBV9	TRBJ2-7	TGTGCCAGTGCGGCCGGGACAGGGTATGGCTACGAGCAGTACTTC	CASAAGTGYGYEQYF
.	TRBD2	TRBV6-6	TRBJ2-7	TGTGCCAGCACCAAACCGGGACTAGCGTTAGGCGAGCAGTACTTC	CASTKPGLALGEQYF
once	TRBD2	TRBV6-1	TRBJ2-7	TGTGCCAGCAGTGGCCCATACGGGACTAGCGGGAATGTACGCTCCTACGAGCAGTACTTC	CASSGPYGTSGNVRSYEQYF
.	.	TRBV27	TRBJ2-7	TGTGCCAGCAGTTTATTATCAGGGTACGAGCAGTACTTC	CASSLLSGYEQYF
.	.	TRBV28	TRBJ1-2	TGTGCCAGCAGTTTATCCACTAACTATGGCTACACCTTC	CASSLSTNYGYTF
.	TRBD2	TRBV4-2	TRBJ2-7	TGTGCCAGCAGCCAAGAGACTAGCGGGAGGAGCTACGAGCAGTACTTC	CASSQETSGRSYEQYF
.	.	TRBV6-1	TRBJ2-2	TGTGCCAGCTTTTCCGGCAGGACCCTCACCGGGGAGCTGTTTTTT	CASFSGRTLTGELFF
once	TRBD1	TRBV14	TRBJ1-2	TGTGCCAGCAGCCAAGATACCGACAGGGTTGGCTACACCTTC	CASSQDTDRVGYTF
.	TRBD1	TRBV11-1	TRBJ2-5	TGTGCCAGCAGCCCGAACTCCGGACAGGGCCAGTACTTC	CASSPNSGQGQYF
.	.	TRBV5-1	TRBJ2-3	TGCGCCAGCAGCTCTTTGGGCACAGATACGCAGTATTTT	CASSSLGTDTQYF
few	TRBD1	TRBV30	TRBJ1-4	TGTGCCTGGGAGGGGGCAGATGAAAAACTGTTTTTT	CAWEGADEKLFF
.	TRBD1	TRBV5-1	TRBJ2-7	TGCGCCAGCAGCTTGCAGGGGGCCACCTCCTACGAGCAGTACTTC	CASSLQGATSYEQYF
.	.	TRBV9	TRBJ2-7	TGTGCCAGCAGCGTAGGAGCGGTGACAGCCTACGAGCAGTACTTC	CASSVGAVTAYEQYF
.	.	TRBV28	TRBJ1-4	TGTGCCAGTACGGTACAGGTTTCCGAAAAACTGTTTTTT	CASTVQVSEKLFF
.	.	TRBV7-8	TRBJ1-1	TGTGCCAGCAGCTCTGGACTCACCACTGAAGCTTTCTTT	CASSSGLTTEAFF
.	TRBD1	TRBV5-1	TRBJ1-2	TGCGCCAGCAGCTTGGGCGGCAGGGGGCAGGACTATGGCTACACCTTC	CASSLGGRGQDYGYTF
.	.	TRBV28	TRBJ2-3	TGTGCCAGCAGCCTATTCACAGATACGCAGTATTTT	CASSLFTDTQYF
once	TRBD1	TRBV7-7	TRBJ2-5	TGTGCCAGCAGCCCGCTTGGACAGGGTTTCCAAGAGACCCAGTACTTC	CASSPLGQGFQETQYF
.	TRBD2	TRBV13	TRBJ2-3	TGTGCCAGCAGCTTAGCCCGGACTAGCGGAGATACGCAGTATTTT	CASSLARTSGDTQYF
.	.	TRBV2	TRBJ2-3	TGTGCCAGCAGTGAAGCCGGTGGGAACGGGGCGCAGTATTTT	CASSEAGGNGAQYF
.	.	TRBV7-9	TRBJ1-1	TGTGCCAGCAGCTTAGCGGATGGCGGCCGGCCGGAGGCTTTCTTT	CASSLADGGRPEAFF
.	TRBD2	TRBV7-3	TRBJ2-1	TGTGCCAGCAGCCAAACCGGGACTAGCGCCTACAATGAGCAGTTCTTC	CASSQTGTSAYNEQFF
.	.	TRBV19	TRBJ2-5	TGTGCCAGTAGTATAGTCGCAGAGGGGACCCAGTACTTC	CASSIVAEGTQYF
.	.	TRBV6-6	TRBJ2-7	TGTGCCAGCAGCGCGACCAGCGGTTTCTACGAGCAGTACTTC	CASSATSGFYEQYF
few	.	TRBV7-2	TRBJ1-2	TGTGCCAGCAGCCCGGGACTGATCTTCCTCTTC	CASSPGLIFLF
.	.	TRBV5-1	TRBJ2-3	TGCGCCAGCAGCTTGAATGGGGGAGCACCAGATACGCAGTATTTT	CASSLNGGAPDTQYF
.	TRBD1	TRBV7-3	TRBJ1-4	TGTGCCAGCAGCTTCTCCGGGACAGGCAATGAAAAACTGTTTTTT	CASSFSGTGNEKLFF
.	.	TRBV19	TRBJ2-1	TGTGCCAGTAGTATCAGAACCAATGAGCAGTTCTTC	CASSIRTNEQFF
.	TRBD2	TRBV5-1	TRBJ2-3	TGCGCCAGCAGCTTGGGGCTAGCGGGTGGAGATACGCAGTATTTT	CASSLGLAGGDTQYF
.	.	TRBV5-1	TRBJ2-3	TGCGCCAGCAGCCAAGCAGATACGCAGTATTTT	CASSQADTQYF
.	.	TRBV14	TRBJ1-4	TGTGCCAGCAGCCAAGTAACAGGGAAGGCAAAACTGTTTTTT	CASSQVTGKAKLFF
.	TRBD1	TRBV5-1	TRBJ1-1	TGCGCCAGCAGCTTGACCACTTTAGGACAGGGGAACGCTGAAGCTTTCTTT	CASSLTTLGQGNAEAFF
.	.	TRBV11-3	TRBJ2-3	TGTGCCAGCAGCATCGATAGGGATACGCAGTATTTT	CASSIDRDTQYF
.	TRBD1	TRBV4-1	TRBJ2-7	TGCGCCAGCAGCCCTTCGGACAGGGGTACCTACGAGCAGTACTTC	CASSPSDRGTYEQYF
.	.	TRBV6-1	TRBJ1-2	TGTGCCACCCGATTTTATGGGGACTATGGCTACACCTTC	CATRFYGDYGYTF
.	.	TRBV5-1	TRBJ2-2	TGCGCCAGCAGCTTGTTGGGACGAGGGCTTCCCGGGGAGCTGTTTTTT	CASSLLGRGLPGELFF
.	TRBD2	TRBV11-3	TRBJ2-7	TGTGCCAGCAGCCCCGGGGGGACCTCCTACGAGCAGTACTTC	CASSPGGTSYEQYF
.	TRBD1	TRBV27	TRBJ2-2	TGTGCCAGCCGTGCCAGGGGGCCAAGCGGGCCGAACACCGGGGAGCTGTTTTTT	CASRARGPSGPNTGELFF
.	.	TRBV9	TRBJ2-7	TGTGCCAGCAGCCCCCGTTCGACAATCTCCTACGAGCAGTACTTC	CASSPRSTISYEQYF
few	.	TRBV18	TRBJ1-3	TGTGCCAGCTCACCGGGAGGGAGGCACACCATATATTTT	CASSPGGRHTIYF
.	.	TRBV5-4	TRBJ2-3	TGTGCCAGCAGCCGCCCCGTGACAGGTGTGGGCACAGATACGCAGTATTTT	CASSRPVTGVGTDTQYF
.	TRBD1	TRBV6-4	TRBJ2-7	TGTGCCAGCAGGATACCGGGACAGAAGACCTACGAGCAGTACTTC	CASRIPGQKTYEQYF
.	.	TRBV7-2	TRBJ2-7	TGTGCCAGCAGCTCCCCCTACTACGAGCAGTACTTC	CASSSPYYEQYF
.	.	TRBV28	TRBJ1-4	TGTGCCAGCAGGATTCCGACAACTAATGAAAAACTGTTTTTT	CASRIPTTNEKLFF
.	.	TRBV28	TRBJ2-7	TGTGCCACCAGGTCTGGCGGCCCCTACGAGCAGTACTTC	CATRSGGPYEQYF
.	.	TRBV28	TRBJ1-1	TGTGCCAGCAGTTTTTTGTCCACTGAAGCTTTCTTT	CASSFLSTEAFF
.	TRBD1	TRBV28	TRBJ1-3	TGTGCCAGCACCTCTCCCGGGACAGGGGGAACCTCTGGAAACACCATATATTTT	CASTSPGTGGTSGNTIYF
.	TRBD2	TRBV19	TRBJ2-3	TGTGCCAGTAGTATAGGCGCTAGCGGAAGCACAGATACGCAGTATTTT	CASSIGASGSTDTQYF
.	TRBD1	TRBV4-1	TRBJ1-5	TGCGCCAGCAGCCAAGATCTGGGACAGGGGGAGGGTCAGCCCCAGCATTTT	CASSQDLGQGEGQPQHF
.	.	TRBV6-6	TRBJ2-3	TGTGCCAGCAGAATAACAAGCACAGATACGCAGTATTTT	CASRITSTDTQYF